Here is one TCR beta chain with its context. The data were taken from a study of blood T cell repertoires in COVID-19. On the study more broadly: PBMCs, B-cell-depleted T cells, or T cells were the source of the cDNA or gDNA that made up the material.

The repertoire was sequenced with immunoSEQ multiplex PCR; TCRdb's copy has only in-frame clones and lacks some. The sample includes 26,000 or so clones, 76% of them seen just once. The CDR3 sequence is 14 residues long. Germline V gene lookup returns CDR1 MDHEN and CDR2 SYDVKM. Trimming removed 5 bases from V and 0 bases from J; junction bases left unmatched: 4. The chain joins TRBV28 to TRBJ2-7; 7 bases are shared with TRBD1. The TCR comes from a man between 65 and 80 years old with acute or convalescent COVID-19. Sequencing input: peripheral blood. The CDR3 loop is CASSRDSSSYEQYF. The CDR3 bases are TGTGCCAGCAGTCGGGACAGTTCCTCCTACGAGCAGTACTTC.